This TCR beta chain stems from a study of cytomegalovirus exposure and HLA in healthy donors. V trimming: 5 bases; J trimming: 5 bases; junction bases outside the gene matches: 8. CDR3 length: 15 amino acids. The germline V gene encodes CDR1 SGHAT and CDR2 FQDESV (reference sequence). Findings and caveats of the study: The study carried out a later analysis of TCR beta sequences. It associated roughly 17,000 of them with specific HLA alleles at a false discovery rate of 0.05.

Turning to this clone: Its specificity is not known.

The PCR employed 60 Vbeta primers together with 13 Jbeta primers. How the authors handled the data: Roughly 80 million unique TCR beta chains, 9 million to 11 million shared, were counted in a later analysis. Some clones are missing from TCRdb's copy, which holds only in-frame ones; the method was immunoSEQ multiplex PCR. The V and J calls and clone size come from that table; D and trimming were worked out from the DNA. The data hold more than 150,000 clones, with roughly four fifths observed a single time. Material for sequencing was PBMCs. The chain links TRBV11-1 to TRBJ2-5, with 10 nucleotides matching TRBD1. This sequence originates from a woman in her late teens or twenties in good health and CMV-seronegative. The CDR3 DNA follows: TGTGCCAGCAGCCCGGGGACAGGGGTCGGGGAGACCCAGTACTTC. This translates into CASSPGTGVGETQYF.